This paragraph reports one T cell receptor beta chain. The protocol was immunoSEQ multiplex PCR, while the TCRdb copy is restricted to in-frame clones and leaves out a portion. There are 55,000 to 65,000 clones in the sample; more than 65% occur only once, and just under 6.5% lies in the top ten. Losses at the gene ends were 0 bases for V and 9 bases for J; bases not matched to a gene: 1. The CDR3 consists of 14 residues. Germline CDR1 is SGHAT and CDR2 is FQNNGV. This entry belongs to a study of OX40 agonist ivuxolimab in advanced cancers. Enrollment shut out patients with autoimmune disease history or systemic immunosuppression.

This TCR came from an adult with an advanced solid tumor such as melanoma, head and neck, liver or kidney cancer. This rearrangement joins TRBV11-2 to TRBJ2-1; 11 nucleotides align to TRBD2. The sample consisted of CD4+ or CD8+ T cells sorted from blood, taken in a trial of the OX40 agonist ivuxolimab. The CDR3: CASSLELAGGEQFF. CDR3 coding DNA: TGTGCCAGCAGCTTAGAGCTAGCGGGGGGTGAGCAGTTCTTC.